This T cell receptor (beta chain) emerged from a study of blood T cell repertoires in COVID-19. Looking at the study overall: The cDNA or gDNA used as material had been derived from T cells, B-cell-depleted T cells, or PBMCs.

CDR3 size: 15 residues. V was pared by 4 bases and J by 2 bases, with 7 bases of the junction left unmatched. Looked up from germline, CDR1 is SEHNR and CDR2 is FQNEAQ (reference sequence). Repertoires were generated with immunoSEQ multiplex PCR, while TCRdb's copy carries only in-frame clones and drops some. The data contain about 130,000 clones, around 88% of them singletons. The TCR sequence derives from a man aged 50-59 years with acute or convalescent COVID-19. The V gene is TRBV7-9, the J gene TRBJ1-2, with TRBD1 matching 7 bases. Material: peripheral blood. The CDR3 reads CASSWGQPGNYGYTF. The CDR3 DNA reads TGTGCCAGCAGCTGGGGACAGCCGGGGAACTATGGCTACACCTTC.